The T cell receptor (beta chain) described here comes from a study of shared clonotypes between healthy human individuals. Germline CDR1 MNHNY, CDR2 SVGAGI (reference sequence). The CDR3 is 14 amino acids. Trimming took off 7 bases at V and 4 bases at J, with 17 bases between the two ends. Each cell subset's genomic DNA was divided evenly among several immunoSEQ plates. The table came from immunoSEQ multiplex PCR; TCRdb's copy has only in-frame clones and leaves some out. The table lists some 1.5 million clones, roughly 96% of them singletons, with over 1% in the top ten. Sequenced: naive CD4+ T cells sorted from blood. Specified subset: CD45RA+ positively selected. The chain is built from TRBV6-6 and TRBJ2-7; D possibly corresponds to TRBD1 (6 bases). This clonotype was sampled from a man aged 25-45 years in good health. The CDR3 reads CASTQVGQLYEQYF. The CDR3 bases are TGTGCCAGCACTCAGGTAGGACAGCTATACGAGCAGTACTTC.